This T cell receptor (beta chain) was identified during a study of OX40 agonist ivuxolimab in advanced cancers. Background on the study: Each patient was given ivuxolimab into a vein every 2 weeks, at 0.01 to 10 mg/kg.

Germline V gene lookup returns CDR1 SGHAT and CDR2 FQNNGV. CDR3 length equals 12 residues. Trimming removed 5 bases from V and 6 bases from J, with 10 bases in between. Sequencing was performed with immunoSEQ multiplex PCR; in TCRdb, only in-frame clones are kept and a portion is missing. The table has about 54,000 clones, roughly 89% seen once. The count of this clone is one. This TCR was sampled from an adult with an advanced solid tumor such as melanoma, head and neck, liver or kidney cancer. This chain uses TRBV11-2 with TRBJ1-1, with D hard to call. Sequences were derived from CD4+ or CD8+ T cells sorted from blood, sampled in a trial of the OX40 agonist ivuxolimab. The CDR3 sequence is CASSPPGAEAFF. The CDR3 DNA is TGTGCCAGCAGCCCCCCCGGCGCTGAAGCTTTCTTT.